This is a list of T cell receptor beta chains from one sample in a study of cytomegalovirus exposure and HLA in healthy donors. Some clones are missing from TCRdb's copy, which holds only in-frame ones; the method was immunoSEQ multiplex PCR. The repertoire holds some 170,000 clones, with about 83% as singletons. Sequencing was done on a sample of PBMCs. These TCRs come from a woman aged 25 to 39 in good health and CMV-seronegative. CDR3s include the opening cysteine and the closing phenylalanine or tryptophan. Fields, in order: clone size, V gene, J gene, D gene, CDR3 protein, CDR3 DNA. D genes are given only for firm matches. The size entry is marked missing in some rows and otherwise reads once, few, many or a size class.

>-|TRBV2|TRBJ1-2|TRBD1
CASSPGQGTSNYGYTF
TGTGCCAGCAGCCCCGGACAGGGGACGTCTAACTATGGCTACACCTTC
>-|TRBV19|TRBJ1-4|TRBD1
CASRATRDRLIGKLFF
TGTGCCAGCCGGGCCACCCGGGACAGGTTAATTGGAAAACTGTTTTTT
>many|TRBV18|TRBJ1-1|-
CASSPSGDLNTEAFF
TGTGCCAGCTCACCGAGCGGGGACCTGAACACTGAAGCTTTCTTT
>-|TRBV9|TRBJ1-1|-
CASSRRGTEAFF
TGTGCCAGCAGTCGGCGCGGGACTGAAGCTTTCTTT
>-|TRBV27|TRBJ2-5|TRBD2
CASSRLAEETQYF
TGTGCCAGCAGTCGACTAGCGGAAGAGACCCAGTACTTC
>once|TRBV14|TRBJ2-6|TRBD1
CASSPQQGATSGANVLTF
TGTGCCAGCAGCCCCCAACAGGGGGCGACCTCTGGGGCCAACGTCCTGACTTTC
>-|TRBV5-1|TRBJ2-1|TRBD2
CASSPTSITLAGIEQFF
TGCGCCAGCAGCCCCACCTCAATCACCTTAGCGGGGATTGAGCAGTTCTTC
>few|TRBV2|TRBJ2-7|-
CASRAPYEQYF
TGTGCCAGCAGGGCCCCCTACGAGCAGTACTTC
>-|TRBV7-2|TRBJ2-7|-
CASSLGATWVGYYEQYF
TGTGCCAGCAGCTTAGGGGCAACATGGGTCGGATACTACGAGCAGTACTTC
>-|TRBV15|TRBJ2-5|-
CATSSGRFVGEETQYF
TGTGCCACCAGCAGTGGGAGGTTTGTGGGGGAAGAGACCCAGTACTTC
>-|TRBV5-1|TRBJ2-7|-
CASSFRRGWYEQYF
TGCGCCAGCAGCTTCAGGAGGGGTTGGTACGAGCAGTACTTC
>once|TRBV27|TRBJ2-3|TRBD2
CASSLYTSGGGTDTQYF
TGTGCCAGCAGTTTATATACTAGCGGGGGAGGCACAGATACGCAGTATTTT
>-|TRBV19|TRBJ1-2|-
CASSIDKDYYGYTF
TGTGCCAGTAGTATAGATAAGGACTACTATGGCTACACCTTC